Shown below are 25 T cell receptor beta chains from a single sample sequenced in a study of spatial heterogeneity in lung cancer. The sample's time point: sample taken at primary tumor resection. TCRdb passed the 5' RACE reads through MiXCR, listing each CDR3 protein once. The sample contains tens of thousands of distinct CDR3 sequences, about 6.8% of which appear only once. The starting material was PBMCs, obtained at surgery. The receptors were gathered from a female donor with early-stage non-small cell lung cancer.

The chain has TRBV6-2 or TRBV6-3 and TRBJ2-2; 7 positions match TRBD1. This CDR3 is built from 13 residues. Trimming removed 5 bases from V and 6 bases from J; junction bases left unmatched: 3. Germline V gene lookup returns CDR1 MNHEY and CDR2 SVGEGT. Here the CDR3 reads CASSPGGSGELFF. The CDR3 DNA reads as TGTGCCAGCAGTCCAGGGGGTTCCGGGGAGCTGTTTTTT.

The V gene is TRBV12-3 or TRBV12-4, the J gene TRBJ2-7; D gene ambiguous. V lost 5 bases and J lost 3, with 8 bases in between. The CDR3 contains 12 residues. CDR3 protein: CASSLDRYEQYF. In DNA form, the CDR3 reads TGTGCCAGCAGTCTAGACCGCTACGAGCAGTACTTC.

The chain links TRBV24-1 to TRBJ2-2, with 10 bases lining up with TRBD2. J gave up 5 bases and V 1 base, and 18 bases lay outside the gene matches. In germline, CDR1 is KGHDR, CDR2 SFDVKD. The CDR3 has 21 residues. The CDR3 is CATSDFVSPSGGAVETGELFF. The DNA of the CDR3 is TGTGCCACCAGTGATTTCGTCAGCCCCAGCGGGGGGGCGGTAGAGACCGGGGAGCTGTTTTTT.

This clonotype was counted a few times. The rearrangement uses TRBV6-2 or TRBV6-3 and TRBJ2-1; 7 nucleotides line up with TRBD2. The CDR3 runs to 14 residues. V dropped 4 bases and J dropped 6; count of bases not matched to a gene: 6. Germline V gene lookup returns CDR1 MNHEY and CDR2 SVGEGT. This chain's CDR3 is CASSFAGVPNEQFF. In DNA, the CDR3 is TGTGCCAGCAGTTTTGCGGGGGTCCCCAATGAGCAGTTCTTC.

Many counts were recorded for this clonotype. V gene TRBV6-2 or TRBV6-3 combines with J gene TRBJ2-1, with D possibly being TRBD2 (5 bases). V dropped 6 bases and J dropped 0 bases, with 18 bases sitting between them. CDR3 length equals 17 residues. Looked up from germline, CDR1 is MNHEY and CDR2 is SVGEGT. CDR3 residues: CASSPRWAGSSYNEQFF. CDR3 nucleotides: TGTGCCAGCAGCCCCAGGTGGGCTGGGAGCTCCTACAATGAGCAGTTCTTC.

This clonotype was seen a handful of times. CDR3 amino acids: CASSHHRGPVTEQFF. Written as DNA, the CDR3 is TGTGCCAGCAGCCACCACCGGGGACCTGTCACTGAGCAGTTCTTC. J is TRBJ2-1 and V is TRBV3-1; either TRBD1 or TRBD2 may supply D (5 bases each). CDR3 length: 15 residues. The V gene lost 3 bases and the J gene lost 9 bases, with 18 bases spanning the gap. The germline V gene encodes CDR1 LGHDT and CDR2 YNNKEL (reference sequence).

This clonotype was counted between two and nine times. The genes are TRBV7-2 and TRBJ1-1; D might be TRBD1 (6 bases). Germline CDR1 SGHTA, CDR2 FQGNSA. V was trimmed by 5 bases and J by 0 bases, leaving 16 bases between them. This CDR3 comprises 16 residues. CDR3 loop: CASSLGGGVMNTEAFF. The CDR3 DNA follows: TGTGCCAGCAGCCTCGGGGGGGGCGTTATGAACACTGAAGCTTTCTTT.

This clonotype was counted ten times or more. The rearrangement links TRBV29-1 to TRBJ1-1; unclear D gene. Looked up from germline, CDR1 is SQVTM and CDR2 is ANQGSEA. The CDR3 loop spans 12 amino acids. CDR3 nucleotide sequence: TGCGGAACTAGGTTGGGTTACACTGAAGCTTTCTTT. Translated: CGTRLGYTEAFF. The variable domain in full, with the rest retrieved from reference TRBV29-1 and TRBJ1-1, is SAVISQKPSRDICQRGTSLTIQCQVDSQVTMMFWYRQQPGQSLTLIATANQGSEATYESGFVIDKFPISRPNLTFSTLTVSNMSPEDSSIYLCGTRLGYTEAFFGQGTRLTVV.

This clonotype was seen at least ten times. The rearrangement joins TRBV10-3 to TRBJ2-3, with 10 bases that match TRBD1. V lost 7 bases to trimming and J lost 3 bases; unmatched junction nucleotides: 4. Germline-derived CDR1 and CDR2 are ENHRY and SYGVKD. CDR3 length: 14 amino acids. The CDR3 reads CAITPGQGTDTQYF. The CDR3 DNA reads as TGTGCCATCACGCCGGGACAGGGGACAGATACGCAGTATTTT.

In regard to this clonotype: This could be a read error, since a much larger clone is one nucleotide away. The conserved phenylalanine or tryptophan normally closing the CDR3 is absent here, so this likely arose from a read error. The chain recombines TRBV29-1 with TRBJ1-1, with no clear D. The CDR3 covers 10 residues. V lost 0 bases to trimming and J lost 8 bases, with 4 bases between them. The germline V gene encodes CDR1 SQVTM and CDR2 ANQGSEA. The CDR3 loop is CSVEDAEAFL. The DNA for the CDR3 is TGCAGCGTTGAAGATGCAGAAGCTTTCCTT.

This clonotype has at least ten counts. The CDR3 DNA reads TGTGCCACTAAGCGGGGGGGCTCAGATACGCAGTATTTT. Translated: CATKRGGSDTQYF. The genes are TRBV3-1 and TRBJ2-3, with 10 bases that match TRBD2. The CDR3 loop spans 13 amino acids. V shed 10 bases and J 4 bases; nucleotides not matched to a gene: 5. Germline CDR1 LGHDT, CDR2 YNNKEL (reference sequence).

The table lists this clonotype with a few counts. The chain carries TRBV10-1 and TRBJ2-5; the D is unclear. V was cut by 4 bases and J by 3 bases, with 9 bases left in between. CDR1 and CDR2 (germline): WNHNN, SYGVQD (reference sequence). The CDR3 is made up of 13 amino acids. The DNA for the CDR3 is TGCGCCAGCAGTGGACGCCCCGAAGAGACCCAGTACTTC. Translation: CASSGRPEETQYF.

This clonotype was counted at least ten times. The chain carries TRBV7-2 and TRBJ2-2, with 8 bases identical to TRBD2. CDR1 is SGHTA and CDR2 is FQGNSA in the germline V gene. V lost 2 bases and J lost 6; bases outside the gene matches: 8. This CDR3 has 16 amino acids. The CDR3 DNA reads TGTGCCAGCAGCTTAACTCCTAGCGGGCCCTCCGGGGAGCTGTTTTTT. It yields the protein CASSLTPSGPSGELFF.

In this sample, this clonotype turned up many times. V and J are TRBV12-3 or TRBV12-4 and TRBJ2-5, with no clear D. Trimming took off 6 bases at V and 0 bases at J, with 8 bases between the two ends. The CDR3 length is 13 residues. This chain's CDR3 is CASRHPHQETQYF. The CDR3 region has the DNA TGTGCCAGCAGGCATCCACACCAAGAGACCCAGTACTTC.

The chain employs TRBV6-6 and TRBJ1-5, with D maybe TRBD1 (5 bases). V was pared by 4 bases and J by 7 bases, with 11 bases between. The V gene's germline CDR1 is MNHNY and CDR2 SVGAGI (reference sequence). This CDR3 has 13 amino acids. For the CDR3, the DNA is TGTGCCAGCAGTTCTGGCAGGGCGCAGCCCCAGCATTTT. Translation: CASSSGRAQPQHF.

This clonotype was detected a few times. This sequence joins TRBV15 and TRBJ2-7; maybe TRBD1 (6 bases). The CDR3 sequence is 15 residues long. Trimming took 3 bases from V and 7 from J, leaving 19 bases between them. The V gene's germline CDR1 is LNHNV and CDR2 YYDKDF (reference sequence). CDR3 coding DNA: TGTGCCACCAGCAGTAACAACATGGGGGCGTGGGAGCAGTACTTC. Its protein is CATSSNNMGAWEQYF.

This clonotype was seen a handful of times. The DNA for the CDR3 is TGTGCCAGTAAACCGGACAGGGGGGAAGGCTACACCTTC. As protein: CASKPDRGEGYTF. The J gene is TRBJ1-2, the V gene TRBV19, with 10 bases that match TRBD1. Germline V gene data show CDR1 as LNHDA and CDR2 as SQIVND (reference sequence). This CDR3 is 13 amino acids long. The V gene end was trimmed by 7 bases and the J gene end by 8 bases; junction bases not matched to a gene: 7.

This clonotype was detected only a few times. V is TRBV29-1 and J is TRBJ1-1; possibly TRBD1 for D (5 bases). Germline CDR1 SQVTM, CDR2 ANQGSEA. Trimming stripped 3 bases from V and 5 bases from J, with 13 bases between. The length of the CDR3 is 13 residues. This CDR3 reads CSVDSRGRTEAFF. CDR3 nucleotide sequence: TGCAGCGTTGATAGCCGGGGACGAACTGAAGCTTTCTTT.

The chain uses TRBV3-1 and TRBJ2-1; TRBD1 might be the D (6 bases). Germline loops: CDR1 LGHDT, CDR2 YNNKEL (reference sequence). Trimming shortened V by 3 bases and J by 12 bases, and 12 bases separated the two germline ends. The CDR3 runs to 12 residues. CDR3 nucleotide sequence: TGTGCCAGCAGCCAGGGGCCCAGGGGGCAGTTCTTC. Translated: CASSQGPRGQFF.

The chain couples TRBV30 to TRBJ1-1; a weak D match, TRBD1 (6 bases). The CDR3 extends over 14 amino acids. The germline gives CDR1 GTSNPN, CDR2 SVGIG (reference sequence). Trimming pared 0 bases from V and 3 bases from J, leaving 11 bases between. CDR3 amino acids: CAWSVPHRDTEAFF. CDR3 nucleotides: TGTGCCTGGAGTGTACCCCACAGGGACACTGAAGCTTTCTTT.

In DNA form, the CDR3 reads TGTGCCAGCAAGCTGACGGGGGGGCGTGTTGAGCAGTTCTTC. Translating gives CASKLTGGRVEQFF. The V and J genes are TRBV6-2 or TRBV6-3 and TRBJ2-1; TRBD2 matches 8 bases. V trimming: 7 bases; J trimming: 9 bases; junction bases outside the gene matches: 11. The germline V gene encodes CDR1 MNHEY and CDR2 SVGEGT. The CDR3 contains 14 residues.

This clonotype was seen ten or more times. The J gene is TRBJ1-1, the V gene TRBV3-1; D is unclear. The germline V gene has CDR1 LGHDT and CDR2 YNNKEL (reference sequence). V was cut by 7 bases and J by 5 bases, with 11 bases left in between. CDR3 length equals 12 residues. In DNA form, the CDR3 reads TGTGCCAGCACCCGATCGAGTACTGAAGCTTTCTTT. As protein: CASTRSSTEAFF.

Ten or more counts support this clonotype. The chain's CDR3 is CASSRDTYNSPLHF. The CDR3 DNA reads TGTGCCAGCAGCAGAGACACCTATAATTCACCCCTCCACTTT. The chain joins TRBV7-9 to TRBJ1-6; D is ambiguous. Trimming removed 5 bases at V and 2 bases at J, with 7 bases between. This CDR3 is built from 14 residues. Germline CDR1 is SEHNR and CDR2 is FQNEAQ (reference sequence).

A few counts support this clonotype. The chain links TRBV4-3 to TRBJ1-6; 7 bases are shared with TRBD1. Germline V gene sequence: CDR1 LGHNA, CDR2 YSLEER. The CDR3 sequence is 15 residues long. Trimming cost V 4 bases and J 8 bases; bases outside gene matches: 8. This CDR3 reads CASSLRQGPHSPLHF. The CDR3 DNA is TGCGCCAGCAGCCTAAGACAGGGTCCCCATTCACCCCTCCACTTT.

This clonotype was observed many times. The J gene is TRBJ1-2, the V gene TRBV11-2; D not resolved. The germline V gene has CDR1 SGHAT and CDR2 FQNNGV. The V end was cut by 1 base, the J end by 4 bases, with 7 bases between. This CDR3 spans 13 amino acids. The DNA of the CDR3 is TGTGCCAGCAGCTTAGGGACTGTCTATGGCTACACCTTC. Amino acid sequence: CASSLGTVYGYTF.